The 13 T cell receptor beta chains in this list originate from one sample, sequenced in a study of T cells in localized non-small cell lung cancer. The method was immunoSEQ multiplex PCR; TCRdb's version includes in-frame clones alone and lacks a portion of them. The profile covers some 16,000 clones, with around 88% appearing a single time and under 4.5% taken by the ten largest. Sequencing was performed on peripheral blood, taken before any cancer treatment. The receptors stem from a male donor at least 60 years old with stage II squamous cell lung carcinoma.

The chain couples TRBV21-1 to TRBJ2-3; the D call TRBD2 from the table was never checked on the DNA. TRBV21-1 is noted as a pseudogene. The CDR3 totals 15 residues. CDR3 region: CASSNSGTRTDTQYF. The DNA for the CDR3 is TGTGCCAGCAGCAATTCCGGCACTAGGACAGATACGCAGTATTTT.

The chain joins TRBV27 to TRBJ1-1; tentative D call: TRBD1 (6 bases). The CDR3 is 13 amino acids. V was shortened by 0 bases and J by 11 bases, with 13 bases between the two germline ends. Looked up from germline, CDR1 is MNHEY and CDR2 is SMNVEV (reference sequence). The CDR3 is CASSLSRTGLAFF. DNA for the CDR3: TGTGCCAGCAGTTTATCACGTACAGGGTTGGCTTTCTTT.

The gene calls are TRBV7-9 and TRBJ2-1; 13 bases match TRBD2. Germline V gene data show CDR1 as SEHNR and CDR2 as FQNEAQ (reference sequence). Trimming at V came to 4 bases and at J to 6 bases, leaving 12 bases not matched to a gene. The CDR3 runs 18 residues. The CDR3 loop reads CASSSGVRGLAGVNEQFF. The CDR3 DNA follows: TGTGCCAGCAGCTCCGGGGTCAGAGGACTAGCGGGAGTCAATGAGCAGTTCTTC. Full variable domain (missing parts from reference TRBV7-9 and TRBJ2-1): DTGVSQNPRHKITKRGQNVTFRCDPISEHNRLYWYRQTLGQGPEFLTYFQNEAQLEKSRLLSDRFSAERPKGSFSTLEIQRTEQGDSAMYLCASSSGVRGLAGVNEQFFGPGTRLTVL.

This clone was counted between two and nine times. V is TRBV28 and J is TRBJ1-2, with 7 bases identical to TRBD1. This CDR3 comprises 14 residues. Germline trimming cut 4 bases from V and 4 bases from J; bases unmatched to any gene: 6. Germline CDR1 is MDHEN and CDR2 is SYDVKM. The CDR3 sequence is CASSYSGGGYGYTF. CDR3 nucleotides: TGTGCCAGCAGTTACTCAGGGGGGGGCTATGGCTACACCTTC.

V and J are TRBV21-1 and TRBJ1-2. TRBV21-1 is an annotated pseudogene. The CDR3 length is 13 residues. CDR3 sequence: CATNWRGRNGYTF. The CDR3 nucleotides are TGTGCCACCAATTGGAGAGGGCGCAATGGCTACACCTTC.

The chain is built from TRBV7-2 and TRBJ1-1; TRBD1 might be the D (6 bases). The CDR3 covers 16 residues. The V end lost 5 bases, the J end lost 1 base, and 17 bases lay between the germline ends. Per the germline V gene, CDR1 is SGHTA and CDR2 is FQGNSA. The CDR3 protein is CASSRFPRGGNTEAFF. The CDR3 region has the DNA TGTGCCAGCAGCCGTTTCCCCAGGGGCGGGAACACTGAAGCTTTCTTT. The full variable domain, in which reference TRBV7-2 and TRBJ1-1 provide the parts outside the CDR3, is GAGVSQSPSNKVTEKGKDVELRCDPISGHTALYWYRQSLGQGLEFLIYFQGNSAPDKSGLPSDRFSAERTGGSVSTLTIQRTQQEDSAVYLCASSRFPRGGNTEAFFGQGTRLTVV.

The chain recombines TRBV9 with TRBJ2-5, with 12 bases aligning to TRBD1. Germline CDR1 SGDLS, CDR2 YYNGEE. There are 15 residues in the CDR3. J gave up 5 bases and V 0 bases, and 2 bases lay outside the gene matches. The CDR3 reads CASSVGDRGRETQYF. The CDR3 nucleotides read TGTGCCAGCAGCGTAGGGGACAGGGGGCGTGAGACCCAGTACTTC.

For the CDR3, the DNA is TGCGCCAGCAGCCAAGATCGGACCGTTATGGACAATGAGCAGTTCTTC. This encodes CASSQDRTVMDNEQFF. The chain is built from TRBV4-1 and TRBJ2-1, with unresolved D. The CDR3 extends over 16 amino acids. Germline V lookup: CDR1 MGHRA, CDR2 YSYEKL. V was cut by 0 bases and J by 5 bases, with 14 bases left in between.

This rearrangement joins TRBV27 to TRBJ2-7, with no clear D. The CDR3 spans 10 residues. V was cut by 6 bases and J by 3 bases, with 3 bases left in between. CDR1 is MNHEY, CDR2 SMNVEV, per germline (reference sequence). CDR3 sequence reads: CASSHYEQYF. CDR3 bases: TGTGCCAGCAGCCACTACGAGCAGTACTTC.

The J gene is TRBJ2-7, the V gene TRBV20-1; no clear D. Germline CDR1 and CDR2: DFQATT and SNEGSKA (reference sequence). The V end lost 5 bases, the J end lost 4 bases, and 6 bases lay between the germline ends. CDR3 length: 10 residues. The CDR3 reads CSAWKYEQYF. The CDR3 DNA is TGCAGTGCTTGGAAGTACGAGCAGTACTTC.

This clone occurred a few times. The genes are TRBV28 and TRBJ1-2; 7 bases align to TRBD1. Looked up from germline, CDR1 is MDHEN and CDR2 is SYDVKM. Trimming removed 10 bases from V and 2 bases from J; junction bases left unmatched: 4. This CDR3 is built from 12 residues. The chain's CDR3 is CATTGQNYGYTF. The CDR3 DNA is TGTGCCACTACGGGACAGAACTATGGCTACACCTTC.

The genes are TRBV2 and TRBJ1-2, with D tentatively TRBD1 (5 bases). Trimming removed 2 bases from V and 4 bases from J, with 8 bases in between. The CDR3 is 13 amino acids. Germline CDR1 is SNHLY and CDR2 is FYNNEI. CDR3 loop: CASSERGPYGYTF. Here the CDR3 DNA reads TGTGCCAGCAGTGAAAGGGGACCCTATGGCTACACCTTC. Full variable domain (outside the CDR3, taken from reference TRBV2 and TRBJ1-2): EPEVTQTPSHQVTQMGQEVILRCVPISNHLYFYWYRQILGQKVEFLVSFYNNEISEKSEIFDDQFSVERPDGSNFTLKIRSTKLEDSAMYFCASSERGPYGYTFGSGTRLTVV.

The V gene is TRBV27, the J gene TRBJ1-1, with a possible D match to TRBD1 (6 bases). There are 16 residues in the CDR3. Germline V gene sequence: CDR1 MNHEY, CDR2 SMNVEV (reference sequence). Trimming removed 6 bases from V and 0 bases from J, with 17 bases in between. The CDR3 coding sequence is TGTGCCAGCAGCCTCGTGTTCGGGGGGCTGAACACTGAAGCTTTCTTT. Protein product: CASSLVFGGLNTEAFF.